The 21 T cell receptor beta chains below were found in one sample sequenced in a study of OX40 agonist ivuxolimab in advanced cancers. The protocol was immunoSEQ multiplex PCR, while the TCRdb copy is restricted to in-frame clones and leaves out a portion. The repertoire has 46,000 or so clones, roughly 90% of them found once; the top ten carry 12%. The specimen comprised CD4+ or CD8+ T cells sorted from blood, sampled in a trial of the OX40 agonist ivuxolimab. Source of these receptors: an adult with an advanced solid tumor such as melanoma, head and neck, liver or kidney cancer.

This clone was picked up one time. The chain couples TRBV6-1 to TRBJ2-1; no definite D call. Germline V lookup: CDR1 MNHNS, CDR2 SASEGT. V lost 1 base and J lost 10, with 20 bases in between. This CDR3 has 16 amino acids. The CDR3 is CASSEENSFSGLEQFF. The CDR3 bases are TGTGCCAGCAGTGAAGAGAATAGCTTCTCCGGTTTGGAGCAGTTCTTC.

V is TRBV7-9 and J is TRBJ1-2; D possibly corresponds to TRBD1 (5 bases). Germline-derived CDR1 and CDR2 are SEHNR and FQNEAQ (reference sequence). V was cut by 8 bases and J by 0 bases, with 13 bases left in between. CDR3 length: 14 residues. In DNA, the CDR3 is TGTGCCAGCCCCCGCGGGGGTACTAACTATGGCTACACCTTC. It yields the protein CASPRGGTNYGYTF.

The gene calls are TRBV11-3 and TRBJ2-1, with TRBD2 identical over 9 bases. Per the germline V gene, CDR1 is SGHNT and CDR2 is YENEEA. This CDR3 is 20 amino acids long. The junction had 16 bases not matched to a gene; V was cut back by 3 bases and J by 1 base. The CDR3 nucleotides read TGTGCCAGCAGCTTTCTCGGGAGTAGCGGGAGCGGACGGTCCTACAATGAGCAGTTCTTC. Its protein is CASSFLGSSGSGRSYNEQFF. The entire variable domain, with the rest obtained from reference TRBV11-3 and TRBJ2-1, is as follows: EAGVVQSPRYKIIEKKQPVAFWCNPISGHNTLYWYLQNLGQGPELLIRYENEEAVDDSQLPKDRFSAERLKGVDSTLKIQPAELGDSAVYLCASSFLGSSGSGRSYNEQFFGPGTRLTVL.

The rearrangement joins TRBV9 to TRBJ2-2; D is perhaps TRBD1 (6 bases). CDR3 size: 15 residues. With 1 base removed from V and 4 bases from J, the gap between germline ends came to 11 bases. Germline V gene sequence: CDR1 SGDLS, CDR2 YYNGEE. CDR3 DNA: TGTGCCAGCAGCGTATCAACAGGGTCCACCGGGGAGCTGTTTTTT. This gives the protein CASSVSTGSTGELFF.

This rearrangement joins TRBV6-5 to TRBJ1-5; D not certain. This CDR3 comprises 15 residues. Trimming shortened V by 6 bases and J by 2 bases, and 14 bases separated the two germline ends. CDR1 and CDR2 (germline): MNHEY, SVGAGI. The CDR3 coding sequence is TGTGCCAGCAGCCGCGACGGGTGGGGCAATCAGCCCCAGCATTTT. Protein product: CASSRDGWGNQPQHF.

This sequence joins TRBV6-5 and TRBJ2-7; D is uncertain. V gave up 0 bases and J gave up 6 bases, with 12 bases separating them. The CDR3 loop spans 14 amino acids. Germline V gives CDR1 MNHEY, CDR2 SVGAGI. The CDR3 coding sequence is TGTGCCAGCAGTTACTCAGGGCCCCTGACCGAGCAGTACTTC. Residues: CASSYSGPLTEQYF.

The V and J genes are TRBV7-2 and TRBJ2-5; perhaps TRBD2 as D (6 bases). The DNA matches TRBJ2-7 better at its end, which makes the J call doubtful. This CDR3 has 16 amino acids. The germline gives CDR1 SGHTA, CDR2 FQGNSA. The CDR3 nucleotides read TGTGCCAGCAGTCCCTTCCGGGGGATGTACTCCTACGAGCAGTACTTC. It specifies CASSPFRGMYSYEQYF.

The V and J genes are TRBV4-3 and TRBJ2-7; TRBD1 agrees at 8 bases. This CDR3 region has 15 residues. The ends lost 5 bases at V and 1 base at J; junction bases unmatched: 7. Germline loops: CDR1 LGHNA, CDR2 YSLEER. The CDR3 sequence is CASSVGTGASYEQYF. Written as DNA, the CDR3 is TGCGCCAGCAGCGTCGGGACAGGAGCTTCCTACGAGCAGTACTTC.

This sequence joins TRBV7-6 and TRBJ2-7; 9 positions match TRBD1. V lost 0 bases, J lost 4 bases, and 10 bases stayed unmatched. CDR3 length: 17 residues. Per germline, CDR1 SGHVS and CDR2 FNYEAQ. The chain's CDR3 is CASSLASTGGTTYEQYF. For the CDR3, the DNA is TGTGCCAGCAGCTTAGCGTCTACAGGGGGCACAACGTACGAGCAGTACTTC. The complete variable domain, with remaining parts taken from reference TRBV7-6 and TRBJ2-7, reads GAGVSQSPRYKVTKRGQDVALRCDPISGHVSLYWYRQALGQGPEFLTYFNYEAQQDKSGLPNDRFSAERPEGSISTLTIQRTEQRDSAMYRCASSLASTGGTTYEQYFGPGTRLTVT.

V gene TRBV6-5 combines with J gene TRBJ2-3; D is undetermined. CDR3 length: 14 amino acids. V lost 2 bases, J lost 5 bases, and 11 bases lay in between. The germline CDR1 and CDR2 sequences are MNHEY and SVGAGI. The CDR3 sequence: CASSYPYRVDTQYF. DNA of the CDR3: TGTGCCAGCAGTTACCCTTACCGGGTAGATACGCAGTATTTT.

This clone was recorded once. V and J are TRBV5-4 and TRBJ1-1; TRBD1 is a possible D gene (5 bases). This CDR3 is built from 12 residues. Germline CDR1 is SGHNT and CDR2 is YYREEE (reference sequence). V dropped 5 bases and J dropped 1 base, with 6 bases sitting between them. Here the CDR3 DNA reads TGTGCCAGCAGTGACAGGAACACTGAAGCTTTCTTT. Its protein is CASSDRNTEAFF.

This chain links TRBV5-5 with TRBJ1-3, with D perhaps matching TRBD1 (5 bases). Per the germline V gene, CDR1 is SGHKS and CDR2 is YYEKEE (reference sequence). The CDR3 has 16 amino acids. Trimming stripped 4 bases from V and 0 bases from J, with 14 bases between. CDR3 bases: TGTGCCAGCAGCGGCATCGGGGGTCCCTCTGGAAACACCATATATTTT. Translation: CASSGIGGPSGNTIYF.

This rearrangement joins TRBV19 to TRBJ2-7; D is unclear. Germline V gene data show CDR1 as LNHDA and CDR2 as SQIVND (reference sequence). The CDR3 loop spans 11 amino acids. V shed 4 bases and J shed 7 bases, with 8 bases lying between them. The CDR3 region has the DNA TGTGCCAGTAGTACACTTGGGGAGCAGTACTTC. Its protein is CASSTLGEQYF.

The chain joins TRBV4-2 to TRBJ1-5; 7 bases map to TRBD1. The germline gives CDR1 LGHNA, CDR2 YNFKEQ. V shed 0 bases and J 6 bases; nucleotides not matched to a gene: 5. This CDR3 is 15 amino acids long. This chain's CDR3 is CASSQELGGSQPQHF. As DNA, the CDR3 is TGTGCCAGCAGCCAAGAACTAGGGGGCAGTCAGCCCCAGCATTTT.

The chain employs TRBV4-2 and TRBJ1-2, with D possibly being TRBD1 (5 bases). The germline V gene has CDR1 LGHNA and CDR2 YNFKEQ. Trimming stripped 5 bases from V and 7 bases from J, with 20 bases between. The CDR3 contains 15 residues. CDR3 region: CASSSSGTILSGYTF. Here the CDR3 DNA reads TGTGCCAGCAGCTCTAGTGGGACGATCCTCTCTGGCTACACCTTC.

This clone was observed a single time. The chain has TRBV5-6 and TRBJ1-1, with D perhaps TRBD1 (5 bases). Germline V gene sequence: CDR1 SGHDT, CDR2 YYEEEE. Trimming removed 5 bases at V and 0 bases at J, with 14 bases between. The length of the CDR3 is 15 residues. The CDR3 bases are TGTGCCAGCAGTGGGGGATGGAGTATGAACACTGAAGCTTTCTTT. Translation: CASSGGWSMNTEAFF.

The chain employs TRBV9 and TRBJ2-7; 10 nucleotides match TRBD2. V was clipped by 0 bases and J by 6 bases; unmatched bases: 3. The length of the CDR3 is 14 residues. CDR1 and CDR2 from the germline V gene are SGDLS and YYNGEE. For the CDR3, the DNA is TGTGCCAGCAGCGTAGTAGCGGGAGGACCCGAGCAGTACTTC. This encodes CASSVVAGGPEQYF.

This clone appeared a single time. This chain uses TRBV14 with TRBJ1-1; 8 nucleotides match TRBD1. There are 13 residues in the CDR3. With 4 bases clipped from V and 8 bases from J, the junction kept 6 bases outside the gene matches. The germline V gene encodes CDR1 SGHDN and CDR2 FVKESK. In DNA, the CDR3 is TGTGCCAGCAGCCGTGTAGGGGACAGGGAAGCTTTCTTT. Translating it yields CASSRVGDREAFF.

This chain joins TRBV9 and TRBJ2-5; D unresolved. Germline loops: CDR1 SGDLS, CDR2 YYNGEE. The CDR3 sequence is 13 residues long. V lost 0 bases and J 4 bases, leaving 7 bases between the germline ends. For the CDR3, the DNA is TGTGCCAGCAGCGTAGGGGATCCAGAGACCCAGTACTTC. It yields the protein CASSVGDPETQYF. Full variable domain (rest looked up from reference TRBV9 and TRBJ2-5): DSGVTQTPKHLITATGQRVTLRCSPRSGDLSVYWYQQSLDQGLQFLIQYYNGEERAKGNILERFSAQQFPDLHSELNLSSLELGDSALYFCASSVGDPETQYFGPGTRLLVL.

The V and J genes are TRBV11-2 and TRBJ2-3, with D unresolved. Germline values: CDR1 SGHAT, CDR2 FQNNGV. V lost 4 bases and J lost 2, with 16 bases in between. There are 16 residues in the CDR3. The CDR3 DNA reads TGTGCCAGCAGCTCCAACCCTTTAACCATCACAGATACGCAGTATTTT. Amino acids: CASSSNPLTITDTQYF.

This CDR3 reads CASSQVGQGLMVYEQYF. In DNA, the CDR3 is TGTGCCAGCAGCCAGGTCGGACAGGGGCTGATGGTCTACGAGCAGTACTTC. V is TRBV14 and J is TRBJ2-7, with 9 bases matching TRBD1. The germline gives CDR1 SGHDN, CDR2 FVKESK. V lost 3 bases, J lost 3 bases, and 12 bases stayed unmatched. CDR3 length: 17 amino acids.